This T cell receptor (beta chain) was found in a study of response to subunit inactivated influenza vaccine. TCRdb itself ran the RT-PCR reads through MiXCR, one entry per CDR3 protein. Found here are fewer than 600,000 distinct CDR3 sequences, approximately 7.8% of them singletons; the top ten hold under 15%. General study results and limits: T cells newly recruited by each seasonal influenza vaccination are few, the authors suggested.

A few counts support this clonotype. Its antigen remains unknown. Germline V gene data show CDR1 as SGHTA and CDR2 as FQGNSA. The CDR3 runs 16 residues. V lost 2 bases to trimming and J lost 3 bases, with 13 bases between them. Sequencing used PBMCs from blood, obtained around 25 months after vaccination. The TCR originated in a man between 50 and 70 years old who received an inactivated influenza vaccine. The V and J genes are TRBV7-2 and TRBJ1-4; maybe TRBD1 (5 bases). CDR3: CASSLNSPGSNEKLFF. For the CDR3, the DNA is TGTGCCAGCAGCTTAAATTCGCCAGGGTCTAATGAAAAACTGTTTTTT.